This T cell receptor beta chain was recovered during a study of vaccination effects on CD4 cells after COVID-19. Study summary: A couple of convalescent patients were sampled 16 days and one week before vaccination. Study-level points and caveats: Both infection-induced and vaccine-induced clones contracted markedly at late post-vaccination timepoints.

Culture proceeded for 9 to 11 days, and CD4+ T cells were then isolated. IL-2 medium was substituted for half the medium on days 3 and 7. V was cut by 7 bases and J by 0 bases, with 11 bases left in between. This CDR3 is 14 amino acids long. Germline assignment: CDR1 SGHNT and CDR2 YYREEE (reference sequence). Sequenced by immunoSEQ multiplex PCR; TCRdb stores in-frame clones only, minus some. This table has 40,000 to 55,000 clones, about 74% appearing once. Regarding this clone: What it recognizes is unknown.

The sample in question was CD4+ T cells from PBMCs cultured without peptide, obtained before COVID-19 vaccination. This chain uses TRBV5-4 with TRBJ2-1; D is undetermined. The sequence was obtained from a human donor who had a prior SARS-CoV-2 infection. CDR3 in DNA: TGTGCCAGCTCAACGGATAGCTCCTACAATGAGCAGTTCTTC. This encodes CASSTDSSYNEQFF.